Below are 28 T cell receptor beta chains sequenced from a single sample in a study of breast tumors, draining lymph nodes, adjacent tissues. MiXCR, applied by TCRdb to the multiplex PCR reads, yields one record per CDR3 protein. The sample yields more than 250,000 distinct CDR3 sequences, about 33% seen once. Samples came from axillary lymph nodes draining the breast cancer. The sequenced material came from axillary lymph node tissue. The receptor source for this set is a female donor with breast cancer. Some clones in this sample may be carry-over from other donors' samples.

This clonotype was detected many times. This rearrangement joins TRBV29-1 to TRBJ2-1, with D tentatively TRBD1 or TRBD2 (5 bases each). V lost 8 bases, J lost 10 bases, and 12 bases lay in between. The CDR3 loop spans 10 amino acids. The germline V gene has CDR1 SQVTM and CDR2 ANQGSEA. The chain's CDR3 is CSLKGREQFF. The CDR3 DNA follows: TGCAGCTTGAAGGGACGGGAGCAGTTCTTC.

As to this clonotype: A clone one base away is much larger, so this may be a read error. The rearrangement links TRBV20-1 to TRBJ2-2; D may match TRBD1 or TRBD2 (5 bases each). The germline V gene has CDR1 DFQATT and CDR2 SNEGSKA (reference sequence). CDR3 length: 13 residues. In DNA, the CDR3 is TGCAGTGTAACAGGTTTTAGGACCGGGGCGCTGTTTTTT. It is translated as CSVTGFRTGALFF.

This clonotype was seen at least ten times. The rearrangement uses TRBV2 and TRBJ2-7; D is perhaps TRBD2 (6 bases). With 6 bases removed from V and 0 bases from J, the gap between germline ends came to 12 bases. The CDR3 runs 14 residues. Germline loops: CDR1 SNHLY, CDR2 FYNNEI. The CDR3 DNA follows: TGTGCCAGCAGCCGGGACTCGAGCTCCTACGAGCAGTACTTC. It specifies CASSRDSSSYEQYF. Variable domain in full (rest from reference TRBV2 and TRBJ2-7): EPEVTQTPSHQVTQMGQEVILRCVPISNHLYFYWYRQILGQKVEFLVSFYNNEISEKSEIFDDQFSVERPDGSNFTLKIRSTKLEDSAMYFCASSRDSSSYEQYFGPGTRLTVT.

The rearrangement joins TRBV6-5 to TRBJ2-2; the D gene is possibly TRBD1 (6 bases). V lost 6 bases, J lost 4 bases, and 21 bases lay in between. The germline V gene encodes CDR1 MNHEY and CDR2 SVGAGI. This CDR3 spans 17 amino acids. The CDR3 here is CASSHHWTEVGTGELFF. CDR3 in DNA: TGTGCCAGCAGCCACCATTGGACAGAAGTGGGCACCGGGGAGCTGTTTTTT.

The V and J genes are TRBV7-8 and TRBJ2-7; 8 bases align to TRBD1. From germline, CDR1 is SGHVS and CDR2 FQNEAQ. The CDR3 contains 14 residues. The J segment lost 3 bases and the V segment lost 3 bases, leaving 4 bases of the junction unmatched. The CDR3 loop reads CASSFGQGFYEQYF. CDR3 nucleotide sequence: TGTGCCAGCAGCTTCGGACAGGGATTCTACGAGCAGTACTTC.

In this sample, this clonotype turned up many times. This chain connects TRBV11-3 to TRBJ1-4; D may be TRBD1 (5 bases). This CDR3 is built from 16 residues. Germline V gives CDR1 SGHNT, CDR2 YENEEA. Deletions cut 4 bases from V and 6 bases from J, with 18 bases between. The CDR3 loop is CASSSTTRDEDEKLFF. The CDR3 DNA follows: TGTGCCAGCAGCTCTACAACCAGGGACGAAGATGAAAAACTGTTTTTT.

The chain joins TRBV4-3 to TRBJ1-1; possibly TRBD1 for D (5 bases). Trimming pared 3 bases from V and 1 base from J, leaving 12 bases between. Germline-derived CDR1 and CDR2 are LGHNA and YSLEER. There are 15 residues in the CDR3. DNA of the CDR3: TGCGCCAGCAGCCAGGGCTCCGGGGGGAACACTGAAGCTTTCTTT. Its translation is CASSQGSGGNTEAFF.

The chain has TRBV9 and TRBJ1-2, with 8 bases lining up with TRBD1. With V trimmed by 4 bases and J by 7 bases, 12 bases remained unmatched. Germline V gene lookup returns CDR1 SGDLS and CDR2 YYNGEE. This CDR3 spans 15 amino acids. This CDR3 reads CASSLNLGQGRGYTF. In DNA, the CDR3 is TGTGCCAGCAGCTTAAATCTTGGACAGGGACGTGGCTACACCTTC.

Concerning this clonotype itself: Sequence at one end of the junction differs from germline and may be a read error. The chain combines TRBV6-2 or TRBV6-3 with TRBJ2-3; 8 bases are shared with TRBD2. Germline V CDR1 and CDR2: MNHEY, SVGEGT. The CDR3 is made up of 16 amino acids. CDR3 DNA sequence: TGTGCCAGCAGTCACTCGGCGGGAGGTAGCACAGATACGCAGTATTTT. Translated, it gives CASSHSAGGSTDTQYF.

The chain couples TRBV27 to TRBJ2-5; D remains unclear. V lost 3 bases and J 0 bases, leaving 5 bases between the germline ends. Germline V CDR1 and CDR2: MNHEY, SMNVEV (reference sequence). There are 13 residues in the CDR3. The CDR3 spells CASSFQYQETQYF. The CDR3 DNA reads TGTGCCAGCAGTTTCCAGTACCAAGAGACCCAGTACTTC.

This clonotype was counted at least ten times. Written as DNA, the CDR3 is TGTGCCATCAGTGAAGACCAGCGCTACACCTTC. Translation gives CAISEDQRYTF. V gene TRBV10-3 combines with J gene TRBJ1-2; D uncertain. The CDR3 is 11 residues long. V was shortened by 3 bases and J by 9 bases, with 8 bases between the two germline ends. Germline V lookup: CDR1 ENHRY, CDR2 SYGVKD.

This clonotype has only a few counts. The gene calls are TRBV5-4 and TRBJ2-1; 12 bases are a match to TRBD2. The CDR3 is made up of 15 amino acids. V gave up 4 bases and J gave up 9 bases; unmatched junction bases: 8. In germline, CDR1 is SGHNT, CDR2 YYREEE (reference sequence). CDR3 in amino acids: CASSPKLAGGGEQFF. The CDR3 DNA is TGTGCCAGCAGCCCCAAACTAGCGGGAGGTGGTGAGCAGTTCTTC.

This clonotype came up many times. V and J are TRBV20-1 and TRBJ2-1, with TRBD2 matching 10 bases. This CDR3 spans 13 amino acids. After removal of 6 bases from V and 9 bases from J, the junction contained 8 bases not matched to a gene. Germline CDR1 is DFQATT and CDR2 is SNEGSKA (reference sequence). CDR3 sequence (DNA): TGCAGTGCCACTCTAGCGGGAGTAGGTGAGCAGTTCTTC. This codes for CSATLAGVGEQFF.

The chain joins TRBV20-1 to TRBJ2-1; TRBD2 is a possible D gene (6 bases). V lost 1 base and J 8 bases, leaving 12 bases between the germline ends. The CDR3 is 13 amino acids. CDR1 is DFQATT and CDR2 is SNEGSKA in the germline V gene (reference sequence). CDR3 DNA: TGCAGTGCTAGAGGAGGAGGGTACGATGAGCAGTTCTTC. Residues: CSARGGGYDEQFF.

In this sample, this clonotype turned up a few times. The chain links TRBV5-1 to TRBJ2-1; no clear D. This CDR3 has 14 residues. Germline CDR1 is SGHRS and CDR2 is YFSETQ. The ends were cut back, 0 bases at V and 10 bases at J, with 14 bases in the middle. CDR3 DNA: TGCGCCAGCAGCTTGGGTCTTTTGGCGATCGAGCAGTTCTTC. Its translation: CASSLGLLAIEQFF.

This clonotype was seen at least ten times. V is TRBV24-1 and J is TRBJ2-3; D call uncertain. Germline CDR1 and CDR2: KGHDR and SFDVKD. V gave up 2 bases and J gave up 1 base, with 6 bases separating them. This CDR3 spans 14 amino acids. This CDR3 reads CATSDSPRTDTQYF. The CDR3 bases are TGTGCCACCAGTGATTCCCCTCGCACAGATACGCAGTATTTT.

This clonotype showed up many times. V and J are TRBV15 and TRBJ2-1; 10 nucleotides match TRBD1. The V segment lost 3 bases and the J segment 6 bases; nucleotides outside the gene matches: 5. Germline values: CDR1 LNHNV, CDR2 YYDKDF (reference sequence). There are 15 residues in the CDR3. The CDR3 nucleotides are TGTGCCACCAGCAGCCACCGGACAGGGGGCAATGAGCAGTTCTTC. This translates into CATSSHRTGGNEQFF.

In this sample, this clonotype turned up many times. V and J are TRBV7-6 and TRBJ2-4; D may be TRBD2 (7 bases). Per germline, CDR1 SGHVS and CDR2 FNYEAQ. This CDR3 spans 18 amino acids. Trimming shortened V by 5 bases and J by 2 bases, and 22 bases separated the two germline ends. CDR3 nucleotide sequence: TGTGCCAGCAGCATTGGGAGGGGCCTCAGGGACACCAAAAACATTCAGTACTTC. It codes for CASSIGRGLRDTKNIQYF.

As to this clonotype: A much larger clonotype is one base distant, so this may be a read error. As the CDR3 is not closed by the conserved phenylalanine or tryptophan, this likely results from a read error. The gene calls are TRBV12-3 or TRBV12-4 and TRBJ2-5, with 7 bases fitting TRBD2. The CDR3 has 17 amino acids. After removal of 5 bases from V and 5 bases from J, the junction contained 17 bases not matched to a gene. The CDR3 region is CASSTTPGLHRSETQYS. DNA of the CDR3: TGTGCCAGCAGTACAACCCCGGGACTACATCGCTCGGAGACCCAGTACTCC.

This clonotype was counted between two and nine times. V usage is TRBV5-1 and J usage is TRBJ2-1; TRBD2 might be the D (6 bases). Germline V gene sequence: CDR1 SGHRS, CDR2 YFSETQ. V was cut by 1 base and J by 8 bases, with 16 bases left in between. This CDR3 contains 15 residues. The chain's CDR3 is CASSLLGGLQYEQFF. CDR3 bases: TGCGCCAGCAGCTTGTTGGGGGGATTACAATATGAGCAGTTCTTC.

This clonotype occurred many times. Sequence at one end of the junction differs from germline and may be a read error. The rearrangement joins TRBV4-1 to TRBJ1-2; D is ambiguous. The CDR3 loop spans 14 amino acids. CDR1 and CDR2 (germline): MGHRA, YSYEKL. The CDR3 DNA sequence: TGCGCCAGCAGCCCATCCAGCGTATTGCCCTACTACTATTTC. The encoded protein is CASSPSSVLPYYYF.

This clonotype was observed many times. The chain has TRBV7-2 and TRBJ1-6; no reliable D call. CDR1 is SGHTA, CDR2 FQGNSA, per germline. The ends were cut back, 2 bases at V and 0 bases at J, with 11 bases in the middle. CDR3 length: 17 residues. The chain's CDR3 is CASSLLLPSSYNSPLHF. The CDR3 bases are TGTGCCAGCAGCTTACTACTTCCGAGCTCCTATAATTCACCCCTCCACTTT.

This clonotype was picked up many times. This chain links TRBV20-1 with TRBJ2-7, with 11 bases aligning to TRBD2. V shed 5 bases, J shed 3 bases, and the junction held 6 bases outside the gene matches. Germline CDR1 reads DFQATT; CDR2 reads SNEGSKA (reference sequence). The CDR3 is 14 amino acids. CDR3 region: CSAHIAGGIYEQYF. In DNA form, the CDR3 reads TGCAGTGCTCATATAGCGGGAGGGATCTACGAGCAGTACTTC.

The chain is built from TRBV25-1 and TRBJ1-4; maybe TRBD1 (5 bases). Germline CDR1 MGHDK, CDR2 SYGVNS. The CDR3 totals 15 residues. V shed 3 bases and J shed 5 bases, with 13 bases lying between them. CDR3: CASSDLQALNEKLFF. CDR3 nucleotide sequence: TGTGCCAGCAGTGACTTACAGGCTCTGAATGAAAAACTGTTTTTT. The variable domain in full, with the rest retrieved from reference TRBV25-1 and TRBJ1-4, is EADIYQTPRYLVIGTGKKITLECSQTMGHDKMYWYQQDPGMELHLIHYSYGVNSTEKGDLSSESTVSRIRTEHFPLTLESARPSHTSQYLCASSDLQALNEKLFFGSGTQLSVL.

Concerning this clonotype: A much larger clonotype is one base distant, so this may be a read error. The chain is built from TRBV20-1 and TRBJ2-7; D unresolved. This CDR3 is 13 amino acids long. Germline V gene sequence: CDR1 DFQATT, CDR2 SNEGSKA (reference sequence). The CDR3 DNA reads as TGCAGTGCTAGGCTTGAAAGTTCCTACGCGCAGTACTTC. Its protein is CSARLESSYAQYF.

Points on this clonotype: A much larger clonotype is one base distant, so this may be a read error. The chain uses TRBV5-8 and TRBJ2-5; 7 positions match TRBD1. V shed 4 bases and J 4 bases; nucleotides not matched to a gene: 7. CDR3 length equals 14 residues. Germline assignment: CDR1 SGHTS and CDR2 YDEGEE. The CDR3 spells CASSQGQSGETQYF. In DNA form, the CDR3 reads TGTGCCAGCAGCCAGGGACAGTCCGGAGAGACCCAGTACTTC.

This clonotype was recorded many times. The genes are TRBV20-1 and TRBJ1-3, with a weak D call TRBD1 (5 bases). V lost 4 bases and J lost 2, with 15 bases in between. This CDR3 contains 15 residues. The germline gives CDR1 DFQATT, CDR2 SNEGSKA (reference sequence). The CDR3 nucleotides read TGCAGTGCTATCCTCGGGGCGCAGGCTGGAAACACCATATATTTT. Translation: CSAILGAQAGNTIYF.

Worth noting for this clonotype: Sequence at one end of the junction differs from germline and may be a read error. CDR3 in amino acids: CTSRNGLANYEQYF. The CDR3 DNA reads as TGTACCAGCCGTAATGGACTAGCGAACTACGAGCAGTACTTC. V and J are TRBV6-5 and TRBJ2-7; TRBD2 agrees at 9 bases. The V gene's germline CDR1 is MNHEY and CDR2 SVGAGI. The CDR3 has 14 amino acids.